The source of this TCR beta chain is a study of vaccination and CD4 T cells after COVID-19. For the study at large: Participants got two doses of BNT162b2 or mRNA-1273 vaccine. Cells received overlapping spike peptides from SARS-CoV-2, HCoV-NL63, HCoV-OC43 and HCoV-229E as stimulation. Study-wide results and limits: Convalescent patients displayed a median approximately 90% of reactive clones emerging only post-vaccination. Clonotypes reactive to SARS-CoV-2 had a median that went up from about 20 to 38, but not significantly.

Treatment described: approximately 11-day PBMC culture with coronavirus spike peptide pools or control peptides (ViraFEST assay). The CDR3 is 14 residues long. Per the germline V gene, CDR1 is LNHDA and CDR2 is SQIVND (reference sequence). Trimming removed 5 bases at V and 3 bases at J, with 12 bases between. The table lists this clonotype with a count of one. Its antigen is as yet unknown. Once obtained from cultured CD4+ T cells, the DNA was sequenced using the Oncomine TCR Beta short-read assay. TCRdb re-derived calls from the PCR reads in MiXCR, one entry per CDR3 protein. There are 8,500 to 14,000 distinct CDR3 sequences in the sample; less than 65% occur only once, and 20% to 30% lies in the top ten.

This sequence originates from a human donor who had recovered from COVID-19. The material was CD4+ T cells from blood, cultured in vitro, obtained before SARS-CoV-2 vaccination. The V call is TRBV19, the J call TRBJ2-3; D unresolved. The CDR3 DNA is TGTGCCAGTAGTCCCCGTCGTGCAACAGATACGCAGTATTTT. Translating gives CASSPRRATDTQYF.